Each of the 31 T cell receptor beta chains below was sequenced from the same sample in a study of beta chain features in type 1 diabetes. The sequenced template was cDNA made from the entire isolated RNA. Produced via immunoSEQ multiplex PCR; TCRdb's table is partial and in-frame only. The table shows some 100,000 clones, with roughly 40% occurring only once. Sequencing was carried out using stem cell memory CD4+ T cells from blood. The receptor source for this set is a woman aged 18-35 years in good health.

This clone was counted between two and nine times. The V gene is TRBV7-2, the J gene TRBJ2-1, with 14 bases aligning to TRBD2. CDR1 SGHTA and CDR2 FQGNSA come from the germline V gene. The J segment lost 9 bases and the V segment lost 5 bases, leaving 6 bases of the junction unmatched. There are 15 residues in the CDR3. CDR3 sequence: CASSLPGLAGAEQFF. CDR3 nucleotides: TGTGCCAGCAGCCTGCCGGGACTAGCGGGAGCTGAGCAGTTCTTC.

This clone was seen a handful of times. The chain recombines TRBV28 with TRBJ2-3, with 12 bases matching TRBD2. Germline CDR1 is MDHEN and CDR2 is SYDVKM. The CDR3 length is 15 residues. With V trimmed by 4 bases and J by 5 bases, 4 bases remained unmatched. CDR3 protein: CASSSSGRARDTQYF. As DNA, the CDR3 is TGTGCCAGCAGTTCTAGCGGGAGGGCCAGAGATACGCAGTATTTT.

The V and J genes are TRBV10-2 and TRBJ2-3, with D maybe TRBD2 (6 bases). CDR1 and CDR2 from the germline V gene are WSHSY and SAAADI. Deletions cut 8 bases from V and 0 bases from J, with 18 bases between. There are 16 residues in the CDR3. The CDR3: CASRGMAALSTDTQYF. For the CDR3, the DNA is TGCGCCAGCCGGGGGATGGCAGCGCTTAGCACAGATACGCAGTATTTT.

The chain uses TRBV10-3 and TRBJ1-6; 9 bases are a match to TRBD1. Germline CDR1 ENHRY, CDR2 SYGVKD. After removal of 3 bases from V and 10 bases from J, the junction contained 7 bases not matched to a gene. CDR3 length: 15 amino acids. The CDR3 loop is CAISEGTGKRSPLHF. The CDR3 DNA is TGTGCCATCAGTGAAGGGACAGGGAAGAGGTCACCCCTCCACTTT.

The chain uses TRBV29-1 and TRBJ2-7, with TRBD2 matching 8 bases. CDR1 and CDR2 (germline): SQVTM, ANQGSEA. This CDR3 contains 16 residues. V lost 0 bases, J lost 0 bases, and 7 bases stayed unmatched. The CDR3 sequence: CSVEDRSGRSSYEQYF. In DNA form, the CDR3 reads TGCAGCGTTGAAGATCGGAGCGGGAGATCCTCCTACGAGCAGTACTTC.

The chain employs TRBV30 and TRBJ2-1; 12 bases match TRBD2. V was pared by 3 bases and J by 9 bases, with 9 bases of the junction left unmatched. The CDR3 consists of 15 residues. CDR1 is GTSNPN, CDR2 SVGIG, per germline (reference sequence). CDR3 amino acids: CAWSPSGRALSEQFF. CDR3 bases: TGTGCCTGGAGCCCTAGCGGGAGGGCCTTATCTGAGCAGTTCTTC.

This clone was counted a few times. The chain employs TRBV27 and TRBJ1-1; D uncertain. Trimming took off 8 bases at V and 0 bases at J, with 19 bases between the two ends. There are 16 residues in the CDR3. Germline CDR1 MNHEY, CDR2 SMNVEV (reference sequence). The CDR3 DNA reads TGTGCCAGCTTCCCCTATCTCGGGGAAATGAACACTGAAGCTTTCTTT. This codes for CASFPYLGEMNTEAFF.

The CDR3 protein is CASSRGTGSGYTF. Here the CDR3 DNA reads TGCGCCAGCAGCCGGGGGACAGGGAGCGGCTACACCTTC. The V and J genes are TRBV5-1 and TRBJ1-2, with 9 bases fitting TRBD1. The CDR3 is made up of 13 amino acids. Germline CDR1 reads SGHRS; CDR2 reads YFSETQ. The J segment lost 8 bases and the V segment lost 4 bases, leaving 6 bases of the junction unmatched.

This rearrangement joins TRBV5-4 to TRBJ1-2, with 7 bases matching TRBD1. J gave up 8 bases and V 4 bases, and 8 bases lay outside the gene matches. CDR3 length equals 13 residues. Germline CDR1 SGHNT, CDR2 YYREEE (reference sequence). In DNA form, the CDR3 reads TGTGCCAGCAGCCCCGGACAGGATTACGGCTACACCTTC. Protein product: CASSPGQDYGYTF.

This clone was counted a few times. The V call is TRBV4-2, the J call TRBJ1-1, with 8 positions matching TRBD1. The V segment lost 4 bases and the J segment 10 bases; nucleotides outside the gene matches: 11. The germline V gene has CDR1 LGHNA and CDR2 YNFKEQ. This CDR3 comprises 14 residues. In DNA form, the CDR3 reads TGTGCCAGCAGCCCGCCTGGGACAGGTCAAAGAGCTTTCTTT. Protein: CASSPPGTGQRAFF.

This clone has a handful of counts. The gene calls are TRBV4-1 and TRBJ1-5, with TRBD1 as a possible D gene (5 bases). Trimming took 5 bases from V and 4 from J, leaving 15 bases between them. Per germline, CDR1 MGHRA and CDR2 YSYEKL. The CDR3 has 15 amino acids. The CDR3 nucleotides are TGCGCCAGCAGCGAAGGGGCAGTTATGAATCAGCCCCAGCATTTT. It encodes CASSEGAVMNQPQHF.

In its sample, this clone was seen once. J is TRBJ2-1 and V is TRBV30; D possibly corresponds to TRBD2 (6 bases). V was clipped by 5 bases and J by 0 bases, with 20 bases between them. Germline V gene data show CDR1 as GTSNPN and CDR2 as SVGIG (reference sequence). This CDR3 has 17 amino acids. The CDR3 here is CAWSGLTLAISYNEQFF. CDR3 coding DNA: TGTGCCTGGTCGGGACTTACTTTGGCGATCTCCTACAATGAGCAGTTCTTC.

In its sample, this clone was seen a few times. This sequence joins TRBV30 and TRBJ1-2, with D hard to call. The V end was cut by 0 bases, the J end by 4 bases, with 18 bases between. Germline V gene lookup returns CDR1 GTSNPN and CDR2 SVGIG (reference sequence). This CDR3 contains 16 residues. The CDR3 DNA follows: TGTGCCTGGAGTGTTCTCGCATCGGGAGGCCTCTATGGCTACACCTTC. Amino acid sequence: CAWSVLASGGLYGYTF. Based on the CDR3 plus reference TRBV30 and TRBJ1-2, the full variable domain is SQTIHQWPATLVQPVGSPLSLECTVEGTSNPNLYWYRQAAGRGLQLLFYSVGIGQISSEVPQNLSASRPQDRQFILSSKKLLLSDSGFYLCAWSVLASGGLYGYTFGSGTRLTVV.

The chain couples TRBV5-8 to TRBJ2-4; D remains unclear. Germline V gene lookup returns CDR1 SGHTS and CDR2 YDEGEE. This CDR3 has 14 amino acids. Deletions cut 1 base from V and 0 bases from J, with 5 bases between. In DNA, the CDR3 is TGTGCCAGCAGCTTGCCAGTAGCCAAAAACATTCAGTACTTC. Protein sequence: CASSLPVAKNIQYF.

The chain has TRBV6-1 and TRBJ2-3, with TRBD1 matching 8 bases. Losses at the gene ends were 4 bases for V and 2 bases for J; bases not matched to a gene: 11. The CDR3 has 17 amino acids. CDR1 is MNHNS, CDR2 SASEGT, per germline. CDR3 amino acids: CASSAGTGYLTTDTQYF. CDR3 sequence (DNA): TGTGCCAGCAGTGCCGGGACAGGATACCTAACCACAGATACGCAGTATTTT.

This clone was found a few times. V usage is TRBV7-9 and J usage is TRBJ2-5; D not resolved. Germline V gene lookup returns CDR1 SEHNR and CDR2 FQNEAQ (reference sequence). The CDR3 is 12 amino acids. The V and J ends lost 0 bases and 5 bases respectively, with 4 bases between them. The CDR3 is CASSLAGETQYF. The CDR3 region has the DNA TGTGCCAGCAGCTTAGCGGGCGAGACCCAGTACTTC.

The chain carries TRBV7-2 and TRBJ1-2; TRBD1 matches 7 bases. Germline values: CDR1 SGHTA, CDR2 FQGNSA. With V trimmed by 1 base and J by 1 base, 9 bases remained unmatched. The CDR3 totals 17 residues. The CDR3 nucleotides are TGTGCCAGCAGCTTAGGAGGCGGGACAGCCGTTAACTATGGCTACACCTTC. This codes for CASSLGGGTAVNYGYTF.

The table lists this clone with a few counts. The chain has TRBV28 and TRBJ2-1; 9 nucleotides line up with TRBD2. The germline gives CDR1 MDHEN, CDR2 SYDVKM. This CDR3 has 16 residues. V lost 5 bases to trimming and J lost 13 bases; unmatched junction nucleotides: 18. The DNA for the CDR3 is TGTGCCAGCAGTCCCCAAAGGGGCGGGAGGGCCTCTACTCAGTTCTTC. Encoded protein: CASSPQRGGRASTQFF.

V and J are TRBV6-5 and TRBJ2-3; 11 bases are a match to TRBD2. The J segment lost 4 bases and the V segment lost 0 bases, leaving 3 bases of the junction unmatched. Germline loops: CDR1 MNHEY, CDR2 SVGAGI. This CDR3 has 16 amino acids. The CDR3 DNA reads TGTGCCAGCAGTTACTCCTGGACTAGCGGGTCAGATACGCAGTATTTT. Amino acids: CASSYSWTSGSDTQYF.

The chain couples TRBV19 to TRBJ2-1, with D unclear. Trimming pared 3 bases from V and 0 bases from J, leaving 15 bases between. Per the germline V gene, CDR1 is LNHDA and CDR2 is SQIVND (reference sequence). CDR3 length: 17 amino acids. CDR3 sequence reads: CASSITAYLSSYNEQFF. The CDR3 DNA reads as TGTGCCAGTAGTATTACAGCATACCTTTCCTCCTACAATGAGCAGTTCTTC.

This clone turned up a few times. This sequence joins TRBV7-2 and TRBJ2-5, with TRBD2 matching over 8 bases. Germline V CDR1 and CDR2: SGHTA, FQGNSA. The CDR3 totals 14 residues. V shed 3 bases, J shed 5 bases, and the junction held 5 bases outside the gene matches. CDR3 in DNA: TGTGCCAGCAGCTTGCGGACTAGCCGGGAGACCCAGTACTTC. Encoded protein: CASSLRTSRETQYF.

This clone was observed once. The rearrangement links TRBV11-2 to TRBJ2-1; 7 bases match TRBD1. The CDR3 loop spans 17 amino acids. Germline CDR1 and CDR2: SGHAT and FQNNGV. Germline trimming cut 3 bases from V and 5 bases from J; bases unmatched to any gene: 13. This CDR3 is CASSLHLGQGVNNEQFF. In nucleotides, the CDR3 is TGTGCCAGCAGCTTGCACCTCGGGCAGGGGGTGAACAATGAGCAGTTCTTC. The variable domain in full, with the rest retrieved from reference TRBV11-2 and TRBJ2-1, is EAGVAQSPRYKIIEKRQSVAFWCNPISGHATLYWYQQILGQGPKLLIQFQNNGVVDDSQLPKDRFSAERLKGVDSTLKIQPAKLEDSAVYLCASSLHLGQGVNNEQFFGPGTRLTVL.

The chain is built from TRBV5-4 and TRBJ2-1, with 10 bases lining up with TRBD1. The V gene's germline CDR1 is SGHNT and CDR2 YYREEE (reference sequence). There are 15 residues in the CDR3. V gave up 5 bases and J gave up 3 bases; unmatched junction bases: 5. This CDR3 is CASRQDRGVYNEQFF. The CDR3 region has the DNA TGTGCCAGCAGACAGGACAGGGGGGTCTACAATGAGCAGTTCTTC.

The rearrangement uses TRBV14 and TRBJ1-2; 7 nucleotides agree with TRBD1. Unmatched junction bases numbered 9, after V lost 5 bases and J lost 0 bases. This CDR3 has 16 residues. Germline V CDR1 and CDR2: SGHDN, FVKESK. CDR3 coding DNA: TGTGCCAGCAGCGTCCGGACAGGAGCAGCTAACTATGGCTACACCTTC. It yields the protein CASSVRTGAANYGYTF.

This sequence joins TRBV5-6 and TRBJ2-7; TRBD2 matches at 11 bases. The trim removed 4 bases at V and 2 bases at J, leaving 17 bases unmatched. CDR3 size: 19 residues. Germline loops: CDR1 SGHDT, CDR2 YYEEEE. CDR3 amino acids: CASSGGTSGGRWDPYEQYF. The CDR3 DNA follows: TGTGCCAGCAGCGGAGGGACTAGCGGTGGACGATGGGACCCCTACGAGCAGTACTTC.

V gene TRBV7-2 combines with J gene TRBJ2-3; no clear D. The V gene's germline CDR1 is SGHTA and CDR2 FQGNSA. This CDR3 is built from 13 residues. V lost 5 bases and J lost 6, with 12 bases in between. CDR3 sequence: CASSPQPGDTQYF. The CDR3 DNA follows: TGTGCCAGCAGCCCCCAGCCCGGGGATACGCAGTATTTT.

This clone was counted only a few times. The V call is TRBV7-9, the J call TRBJ2-7, with TRBD2 matching over 10 bases. Germline values: CDR1 SEHNR, CDR2 FQNEAQ (reference sequence). The CDR3 runs to 15 residues. Trimming removed 3 bases from V and 4 bases from J; junction bases left unmatched: 6. CDR3: CASSFPSGGRYEQYF. The CDR3 DNA sequence: TGTGCCAGCAGCTTTCCTAGCGGGGGCCGATACGAGCAGTACTTC.

The genes are TRBV30 and TRBJ1-2; D is possibly TRBD1 (5 bases). The CDR3 has 17 amino acids. V shed 0 bases and J shed 4 bases, with 21 bases lying between them. CDR1 and CDR2 from the germline V gene are GTSNPN and SVGIG (reference sequence). DNA for the CDR3: TGTGCCTGGAGTGTACGTTTATGGGGAGGGACTCCCTATGGCTACACCTTC. This translates into CAWSVRLWGGTPYGYTF.

A few counts support this clone. The chain is built from TRBV2 and TRBJ2-1; 10 bases agree with TRBD1. Germline V gene data show CDR1 as SNHLY and CDR2 as FYNNEI. The CDR3 is 15 amino acids. V lost 4 bases and J lost 9; bases outside the gene matches: 9. This chain's CDR3 is CASSVGQGTLGEQFF. Written as DNA, the CDR3 is TGTGCCAGCAGTGTGGGACAGGGGACTTTAGGTGAGCAGTTCTTC. The whole variable domain, filled in from reference TRBV2 and TRBJ2-1, reads EPEVTQTPSHQVTQMGQEVILRCVPISNHLYFYWYRQILGQKVEFLVSFYNNEISEKSEIFDDQFSVERPDGSNFTLKIRSTKLEDSAMYFCASSVGQGTLGEQFFGPGTRLTVL.

Only a few counts were recorded for this clone. The rearrangement joins TRBV6-5 to TRBJ2-7; 10 bases match TRBD1. V lost 8 bases and J lost 3; bases outside the gene matches: 7. Looked up from germline, CDR1 is MNHEY and CDR2 is SVGAGI. The CDR3 extends over 14 amino acids. This CDR3 is CASSMGQGIYEQYF. The CDR3 DNA follows: TGTGCCAGCTCTATGGGACAGGGGATCTACGAGCAGTACTTC.

This clone was counted a single time. V and J are TRBV19 and TRBJ2-1; a weak D match, TRBD2 (6 bases). Germline V gene sequence: CDR1 LNHDA, CDR2 SQIVND (reference sequence). The CDR3 runs 16 residues. V shed 5 bases and J shed 7 bases, with 21 bases lying between them. CDR3 region: CASSLGRGGSLNEQFF. As DNA, the CDR3 is TGTGCCAGTAGTCTCGGGCGTGGGGGGAGTTTGAATGAGCAGTTCTTC.